The source of this T cell receptor beta chain is a study of T cells in Graves' hyperthyroidism and ophthalmopathy. Germline values: CDR1 DFQATT, CDR2 SNEGSKA (reference sequence). The CDR3 covers 18 residues. V trimming: 0 bases; J trimming: 4 bases; junction bases outside the gene matches: 11. Researchers took RNA transcripts and amplified the TCR beta CDR3 regions from them. First-round RT-PCR with HTBI primers amplified the TCR CDR3 region. MiXCR, applied by TCRdb to the multiplex PCR reads, yields one record per CDR3 protein. Counted here are 300,000 to 450,000 distinct CDR3 sequences, about 18% occurring once; the ten biggest clones make up roughly a third. This clonotype was observed a few times.

This sequence originates from a woman aged 30 to 39 with Graves' hyperthyroidism that later progressed to Graves' ophthalmopathy. The chain employs TRBV20-1 and TRBJ2-7, with TRBD2 identical over 14 bases. The sequenced sample consisted of blood. CDR3 in DNA: TGCAGTGCTAGAGATTGGACTAGCGGGGGGATGGCGTTGTACGAGCAGTACTTC. The encoded protein is CSARDWTSGGMALYEQYF.